Listed below are T cell receptor beta chains from one sample, sequenced in a study of metastatic and nonmetastatic thyroid tumors. MiXCR re-clonotyped the PCR reads for TCRdb. The sample carries 15,000 to 20,000 clones, roughly 26% recorded once. Material for sequencing was adjacent normal tissue. These receptors all stem from a female donor with papillary thyroid cancer or a benign thyroid nodule (not recorded which). Some clones in this sample may be carry-over from other donors' samples. CDR3s include the opening cysteine and the closing phenylalanine or tryptophan. Each record gives: V gene, D gene, J gene, clone size, CDR3 protein, CDR3 DNA. A D gene is named only where the DNA matches it firmly. Size is omitted from some rows. Given values are once, few, many or a class for expanded clones.

TRBV7-3,NA,TRBJ1-6,NA,CASSLGIVHSPLHF,TGTGCCAGCAGCTTGGGGATCGTGCATTCACCCCTCCACTTT
TRBV3-1,NA,TRBJ2-2,NA,CASSQFSGPGELFF,TGTGCCAGCAGCCAATTTTCGGGACCTGGGGAGCTGTTTTTT
TRBV6-2/TRBV6-3,NA,TRBJ2-7,NA,CASSFRGGTTYEQYF,TGTGCCAGCAGTTTCCGCGGCGGCACAACCTACGAGCAGTACTTC
TRBV20-1,TRBD2,TRBJ2-3,NA,CSARVAGSTYTQYF,TGCAGTGCTAGAGTAGCGGGGAGCACATATACGCAGTATTTT
TRBV25-1,NA,TRBJ1-1,NA,CASSEWDDTEAFF,TGTGCCAGCAGTGAATGGGACGACACTGAAGCTTTCTTT
TRBV20-1,NA,TRBJ2-5,medium-sized,CSARPFGLAGETQYF,TGCAGTGCTAGGCCGTTCGGCTTAGCAGGCGAGACCCAGTACTTC
TRBV10-3,TRBD2,TRBJ2-3,NA,CAITSSGSFSDTQYF,TGTGCCATTACCTCTAGCGGGAGCTTTTCAGATACGCAGTATTTT
TRBV28,NA,TRBJ1-6,NA,CASSFYSKNSPLHF,TGTGCCAGCAGTTTTTACAGTAAGAATTCACCCCTCCACTTT
TRBV20-1,NA,TRBJ2-4,NA,CSARTPGPVKNIQYF,TGCAGTGCTAGGACACCGGGGCCGGTCAAAAACATTCAGTACTTC
TRBV3-1,NA,TRBJ2-5,NA,CASSHPQGGGEETQYF,TGTGCCAGCAGCCACCCCCAGGGGGGGGGAGAAGAGACCCAGTACTTC
TRBV27,TRBD1,TRBJ2-5,NA,CASSLSGQGGLQETQYF,TGTGCCAGCAGTTTGTCGGGACAGGGGGGTCTGCAAGAGACCCAGTACTTC
TRBV19,NA,TRBJ1-1,NA,CASSIRARNTEAFF,TGTGCCAGTAGTATAAGGGCACGGAACACTGAAGCTTTCTTT
TRBV3-1,TRBD1,TRBJ2-2,NA,CASSPPGQGSTGELFF,TGTGCCAGCAGCCCTCCGGGACAGGGAAGCACCGGGGAGCTGTTTTTT
TRBV30,NA,TRBJ2-1,NA,CAWSGEMGYNEQFF,TGTGCCTGGAGTGGGGAGATGGGTTACAATGAGCAGTTCTTC
TRBV29-1,TRBD1,TRBJ2-7,medium-sized,CSVERGTGNGEQYF,TGCAGCGTTGAGAGGGGGACAGGGAACGGCGAGCAGTACTTC
TRBV30,TRBD1,TRBJ1-1,NA,CAWIPPGTGVEVNTEAFF,TGTGCCTGGATTCCTCCCGGGACAGGGGTGGAGGTGAACACTGAAGCTTTCTTT
TRBV20-1,TRBD1,TRBJ2-7,many,CSARGPTGRAYEQYF,TGCAGTGCTAGGGGCCCGACAGGGCGAGCCTACGAGCAGTACTTC
TRBV20-1,NA,TRBJ2-3,medium-sized,CSASRSSQYF,TGCAGTGCTAGCCGGAGTTCGCAGTATTTT
TRBV7-2,NA,TRBJ2-7,medium-sized,CASSLLSTSGFPYEQYF,TGTGCCAGCAGCTTATTGTCGACGAGCGGGTTTCCCTACGAGCAGTACTTC
TRBV5-1,NA,TRBJ2-2,few,CASRRRFTGELFF,TGCGCCAGCAGACGACGGTTCACCGGGGAGCTGTTTTTT
TRBV9,NA,TRBJ2-5,NA,CASRSGTGGTQYF,TGTGCCAGCAGGAGCGGAACCGGGGGGACCCAGTACTTC
TRBV3-1,TRBD1,TRBJ2-7,NA,CASSPVSRGYEQYF,TGTGCCAGCAGCCCAGTCTCCAGGGGGTACGAGCAGTACTTC
TRBV6-4,NA,TRBJ2-3,NA,CASSDSGGTDTQYF,TGTGCCAGCAGTGACTCGGGGGGCACAGATACGCAGTATTTT
TRBV12-5,NA,TRBJ2-1,few,CASGFMAGNGADEQFF,TGTGCTAGTGGTTTTATGGCGGGGAACGGGGCCGATGAGCAGTTCTTC
TRBV5-1,TRBD2,TRBJ2-7,NA,CASSLESGGFYEQYF,TGCGCCAGCAGCTTGGAATCCGGGGGGTTCTACGAGCAGTACTTC
TRBV7-2,NA,TRBJ2-1,NA,CASSAGTSYNEQFF,TGTGCCAGCAGCGCCGGGACGTCCTACAATGAGCAGTTCTTC
TRBV20-1,NA,TRBJ2-2,NA,CSARDEGSTGELFF,TGCAGTGCTAGAGATGAGGGGTCCACCGGGGAGCTGTTTTTT
TRBV28,NA,TRBJ2-3,NA,CASSLLGGSTDTQYF,TGTGCCAGCAGTTTACTGGGCGGGAGCACAGATACGCAGTATTTT
TRBV19,TRBD2,TRBJ2-4,NA,CASSIGGLAGGKNIQYF,TGTGCCAGTAGTATAGGAGGCCTAGCGGGAGGCAAAAACATTCAGTACTTC
TRBV12-3/TRBV12-4,NA,TRBJ1-5,NA,CASSLARTADQPQHF,TGTGCCAGCAGTTTAGCCCGGACGGCGGATCAGCCCCAGCATTTT
TRBV6-1,NA,TRBJ1-5,NA,CASSTGQNNQPQHF,TGTGCCAGCAGCACCGGACAGAACAATCAGCCCCAGCATTTT
TRBV25-1,NA,TRBJ2-2,few,CASSEYRATGELFF,TGTGCCAGCAGTGAGTACAGGGCCACCGGGGAGCTGTTTTTT
TRBV4-1,NA,TRBJ1-1,NA,CASSQKGLSLKAFF,TGCGCCAGCAGCCAGAAGGGGCTTTCCCTCAAAGCTTTCTTT
TRBV6-1,NA,TRBJ2-7,few,CASTLNRYTTYEQYF,TGTGCCAGCACCCTAAACCGGTACACCACCTACGAGCAGTACTTC
TRBV30,TRBD2,TRBJ2-6,NA,CAWSFPGLAGSGANVLTF,TGTGCCTGGAGTTTCCCGGGACTAGCGGGCTCTGGGGCCAACGTCCTGACTTTC
TRBV30,TRBD1,TRBJ1-2,few,CAHNTGANYGYTF,TGTGCCCATAACACAGGGGCTAACTATGGCTACACCTTC
TRBV2,NA,TRBJ2-1,many,CASSAERGNEQFF,TGTGCCAGCAGTGCGGAACGGGGAAATGAGCAGTTCTTC
TRBV20-1,TRBD1,TRBJ1-4,few,CSATRDSGTNEKLFF,TGCAGTGCTACCAGGGACAGCGGTACTAATGAAAAACTGTTTTTT
TRBV20-1,TRBD2,TRBJ2-1,medium-sized,CSATDFLAGAELSSYNEQFF,TGCAGTGCTACCGATTTTTTAGCGGGAGCGGAGCTGAGCTCCTACAATGAGCAGTTCTTC
TRBV5-1,NA,TRBJ2-1,few,CASSMGNEQFF,TGCGCCAGCAGTATGGGAAATGAGCAGTTCTTC
TRBV20-1,NA,TRBJ1-2,few,CSARDAGNPYGYTF,TGCAGTGCTAGGGACGCCGGGAACCCCTATGGCTACACCTTC
TRBV13,NA,TRBJ1-3,once,CASARSSGNTIYF,TGTGCCAGCGCCCGGAGCTCTGGAAACACCATATATTTT
TRBV12-3/TRBV12-4,NA,TRBJ2-7,few,CASSLNRVYEQYF,TGTGCCAGCAGTTTAAACAGGGTCTACGAGCAGTACTTC
TRBV19,NA,TRBJ1-3,NA,CASSIAVTFSGNTIYF,TGTGCCAGTAGTATAGCGGTCACCTTCTCTGGAAACACCATATATTTT
TRBV5-1,TRBD1,TRBJ2-1,NA,CASSLTGEAYNEQFF,TGCGCCAGCAGCCTGACAGGGGAGGCCTACAATGAGCAGTTCTTC
TRBV20-1,NA,TRBJ1-6,NA,CSARALDRNNSPLHF,TGCAGTGCTAGAGCCTTGGACAGAAATAATTCACCCCTCCACTTT
TRBV11-2,NA,TRBJ2-1,NA,CASSYRITQFF,TGTGCCAGCAGCTATCGTATCACTCAGTTCTTC
TRBV7-6,NA,TRBJ2-7,few,CASSLVSGQDYEQYF,TGTGCCAGCAGCTTAGTTTCGGGTCAGGACTACGAGCAGTACTTC
TRBV11-2,NA,TRBJ2-7,NA,CASSLRGGPTGEQYF,TGTGCCAGCAGCTTAAGGGGGGGGCCGACGGGTGAGCAGTACTTC
TRBV6-6,NA,TRBJ1-6,NA,CASSFGRPGPYNSPLHF,TGTGCCAGCAGTTTCGGACGCCCGGGACCCTATAATTCACCCCTCCACTTT
TRBV15,TRBD2,TRBJ2-1,few,CATSRVPYLAGGDNEQFF,TGTGCCACCAGCAGAGTCCCGTATTTAGCGGGAGGCGACAATGAGCAGTTCTTC
TRBV9,TRBD1,TRBJ2-2,NA,CASSVGGTGATGELFF,TGTGCCAGCAGCGTAGGAGGGACAGGGGCCACCGGGGAGCTGTTTTTT
TRBV28,NA,TRBJ1-5,few,CASSLGTGRSNQPQHF,TGTGCCAGCAGTTTGGGAACAGGGCGGAGCAATCAGCCCCAGCATTTT